Reported below is one T cell receptor beta chain. As yet, its antigen is unknown. Other DNA sequences of this sample code for an identical CDR3. Germline CDR1 reads DFQATT; CDR2 reads SNEGSKA (reference sequence). The V gene lost 6 bases and the J gene lost 4 bases, with 9 bases spanning the gap. CDR3 length: 11 amino acids. This record belongs to a study of shared clonotypes between healthy human individuals. Study-wide points: It was only blood that was sampled, and tissue repertoires likely differ.

The data were produced by immunoSEQ multiplex PCR, yet TCRdb's version contains in-frame clones alone and is incomplete. The table shows 2 million to 2.5 million clones, with 92% occurring only once. The specimen was naive CD4+ T cells from PBMCs. Regarding subset: CD45RA+ positively selected. This clonotype originated in a man younger than 35 in good health. Some clones in this sample may be carry-over from other donors' samples. The rearrangement links TRBV20-1 to TRBJ1-2, with no clear D. CDR3 in amino acids: CSARTVYGYTF. The CDR3 nucleotides are TGCAGTGCCCGAACAGTCTATGGCTACACCTTC.